The present T cell receptor (beta chain) was sequenced within a study of response to subunit inactivated influenza vaccine. Germline CDR1 DFQATT, CDR2 SNEGSKA (reference sequence). This CDR3 comprises 16 residues. V shed 0 bases and J shed 4 bases, with 16 bases lying between them. Study-wide points: It was suggested by the authors that few new T cells are recruited by each seasonal influenza vaccination.

This clonotype was detected only a few times. The antigen is undetermined. TCRdb used MiXCR to reprocess the RT-PCR reads, holding one entry per CDR3 protein. The repertoire consists of hundreds of thousands of distinct CDR3 sequences, with 18% occurring once and the leading ten covering roughly a tenth. This sample comprised PBMCs from blood, obtained roughly 5 days after vaccination. The receptor comes from a man aged 50 to 59 who received an inactivated influenza vaccine. The chain couples TRBV20-1 to TRBJ2-1, with a tentative D call TRBD2 (5 bases). DNA for the CDR3: TGCAGTGCTAGAGAGACTACCTCCTACCCATACAATGAGCAGTTCTTC. This gives the protein CSARETTSYPYNEQFF.